This entry lists 10 T cell receptor beta chains sequenced from one sample in a study of OX40 agonist ivuxolimab in advanced cancers. Profiled with immunoSEQ multiplex PCR; TCRdb holds only in-frame clones, not every one. The sample lists 45,000 to 60,000 clones; about 80% were seen once. The sample consisted of CD4+ or CD8+ T cells sorted from blood, taken in a trial of the OX40 agonist ivuxolimab. The receptors were sampled from an adult with an advanced solid tumor such as melanoma, head and neck, liver or kidney cancer.

The chain carries TRBV14 and TRBJ2-7; 10 bases are a match to TRBD1. This CDR3 is built from 17 residues. J lost 4 bases, V lost 3 bases, and 12 bases had no gene match. Germline V gene data show CDR1 as SGHDN and CDR2 as FVKESK. The chain's CDR3 is CASSQRFGDRGIYEQYF. The DNA for the CDR3 is TGTGCCAGCAGCCAGAGGTTTGGGGACAGGGGAATTTACGAGCAGTACTTC.

The chain joins TRBV28 to TRBJ2-2; D possibly matches TRBD1 or TRBD2 (5 bases each). From germline, CDR1 is MDHEN and CDR2 SYDVKM. The length of the CDR3 is 15 residues. The germline V and J ends were trimmed by 3 bases and 4 bases, with 12 bases remaining between them. The CDR3 bases are TGTGCCAGCAGTTTCGCAGGGACCTTCACCGGGGAGCTGTTTTTT. Protein product: CASSFAGTFTGELFF.

V is TRBV7-2 and J is TRBJ2-1, with 8 bases fitting TRBD2. There are 17 residues in the CDR3. Losses at the gene ends were 2 bases for V and 6 bases for J; bases not matched to a gene: 12. The V gene's germline CDR1 is SGHTA and CDR2 FQGNSA. CDR3 DNA: TGTGCCAGCAGCTTATACGGGGGGGGACTATCCGCCAATGAGCAGTTCTTC. This gives the protein CASSLYGGGLSANEQFF.

The V and J genes are TRBV19 and TRBJ2-2; D is possibly TRBD2 (6 bases). The CDR3 sequence is 16 residues long. Germline assignment: CDR1 LNHDA and CDR2 SQIVND (reference sequence). The ends were cut back, 3 bases at V and 5 bases at J, with 16 bases in the middle. The CDR3 protein is CASSIVGGSGTGELFF. In DNA form, the CDR3 reads TGTGCCAGTAGTATTGTCGGGGGAAGTGGGACCGGGGAGCTGTTTTTT.

The chain employs TRBV7-2 and TRBJ1-1; D unresolved. CDR1 and CDR2 from the germline V gene are SGHTA and FQGNSA. Trimming shortened V by 3 bases and J by 2 bases, and 4 bases separated the two germline ends. The CDR3 totals 12 residues. The CDR3 DNA follows: TGTGCCAGCAGCTTTAGTAACACTGAAGCTTTCTTT. Protein product: CASSFSNTEAFF.

The CDR3 loop is CASSGGNYEQYF. The CDR3 region has the DNA TGTGCCAGCAGCGGGGGAAACTACGAGCAGTACTTC. This chain joins TRBV6-5 and TRBJ2-7; D might be TRBD2 (6 bases). The CDR3 loop spans 12 amino acids. V lost 6 bases and J lost 3, with 9 bases in between. Germline CDR1 is MNHEY and CDR2 is SVGAGI.

The V and J genes are TRBV5-8 and TRBJ2-5; D unresolved. The V gene lost 0 bases and the J gene lost 4 bases, with 13 bases spanning the gap. The CDR3 loop spans 15 amino acids. The germline CDR1 and CDR2 sequences are SGHTS and YDEGEE. CDR3 loop: CASSLGARTGETQYF. CDR3 DNA: TGTGCCAGCAGCTTGGGGGCCCGTACGGGAGAGACCCAGTACTTC.

The gene calls are TRBV5-1 and TRBJ2-1, with 7 nucleotides matching TRBD2. Germline CDR1 is SGHRS and CDR2 is YFSETQ. J gave up 7 bases and V 6 bases, and 10 bases lay outside the gene matches. The CDR3 has 14 residues. The CDR3 DNA is TGCGCCAGCACCCTCAGCGGGGTTTGGAATGAGCAGTTCTTC. Its protein product is CASTLSGVWNEQFF.

The gene calls are TRBV7-2 and TRBJ1-5; D call uncertain. The CDR3 is 14 amino acids. V dropped 1 base and J dropped 4 bases, with 8 bases sitting between them. Germline-derived CDR1 and CDR2 are SGHTA and FQGNSA. The CDR3 nucleotides are TGTGCCAGCAGCTTAGTTGTAGGGAATCAGCCCCAGCATTTT. This codes for CASSLVVGNQPQHF. The whole variable domain, remainder taken from reference TRBV7-2 and TRBJ1-5, is GAGVSQSPSNKVTEKGKDVELRCDPISGHTALYWYRQSLGQGLEFLIYFQGNSAPDKSGLPSDRFSAERTGGSVSTLTIQRTQQEDSAVYLCASSLVVGNQPQHFGDGTRLSIL.

V and J are TRBV7-2 and TRBJ2-2; maybe TRBD2 (6 bases). The germline V gene encodes CDR1 SGHTA and CDR2 FQGNSA. There are 14 residues in the CDR3. Trimming took 8 bases from V and 1 from J, leaving 11 bases between them. The CDR3 DNA reads TGTGCCAGCTTAGGGGAGGTGAACACCGGGGAGCTGTTTTTT. Protein sequence: CASLGEVNTGELFF.